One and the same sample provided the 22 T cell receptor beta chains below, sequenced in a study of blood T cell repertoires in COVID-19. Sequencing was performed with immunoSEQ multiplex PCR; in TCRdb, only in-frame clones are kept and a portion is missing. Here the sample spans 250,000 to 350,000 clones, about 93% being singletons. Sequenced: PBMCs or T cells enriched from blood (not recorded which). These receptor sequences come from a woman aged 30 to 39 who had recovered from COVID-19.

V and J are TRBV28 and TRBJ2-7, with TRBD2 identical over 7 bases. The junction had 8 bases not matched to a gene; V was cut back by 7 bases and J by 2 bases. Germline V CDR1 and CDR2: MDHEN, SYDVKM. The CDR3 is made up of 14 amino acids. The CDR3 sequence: CASTLGGVPYEQYF. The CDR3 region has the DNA TGTGCCAGCACCCTGGGAGGGGTTCCCTACGAGCAGTACTTC.

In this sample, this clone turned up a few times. The CDR3 loop is CASNKAGGGQPQHF. In DNA form, the CDR3 reads TGTGCCAGCAACAAGGCGGGGGGCGGTCAGCCCCAGCATTTT. The gene calls are TRBV6-5 and TRBJ1-5; weak D call: TRBD1 (6 bases). The CDR3 has 14 residues. The V gene lost 7 bases and the J gene lost 6 bases, with 16 bases spanning the gap. Germline CDR1 reads MNHEY; CDR2 reads SVGAGI.

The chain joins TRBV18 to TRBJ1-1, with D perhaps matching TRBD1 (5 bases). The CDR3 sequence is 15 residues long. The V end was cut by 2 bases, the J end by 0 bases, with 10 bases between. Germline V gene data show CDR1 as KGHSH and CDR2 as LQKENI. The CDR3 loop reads CASSPRGIMNTEAFF. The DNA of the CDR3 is TGTGCCAGCTCACCAAGGGGCATAATGAACACTGAAGCTTTCTTT. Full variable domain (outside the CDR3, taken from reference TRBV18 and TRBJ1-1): NAGVMQNPRHLVRRRGQEARLRCSPMKGHSHVYWYRQLPEEGLKFMVYLQKENIIDESGMPKERFSAEFPKEGPSILRIQQVVRGDSAAYFCASSPRGIMNTEAFFGQGTRLTVV.

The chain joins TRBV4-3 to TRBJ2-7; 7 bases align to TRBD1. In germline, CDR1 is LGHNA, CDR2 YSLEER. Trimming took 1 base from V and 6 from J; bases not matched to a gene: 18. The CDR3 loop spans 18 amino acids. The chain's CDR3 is CASSQGTLGTEPLGEQYF. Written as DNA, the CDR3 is TGCGCCAGCAGCCAAGGAACGTTGGGGACAGAACCCCTCGGCGAGCAGTACTTC.

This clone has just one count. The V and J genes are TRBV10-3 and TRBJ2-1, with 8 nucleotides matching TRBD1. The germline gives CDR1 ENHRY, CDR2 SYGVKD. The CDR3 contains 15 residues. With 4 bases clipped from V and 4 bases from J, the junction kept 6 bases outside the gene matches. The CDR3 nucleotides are TGTGCCATCAGTGGCGCCCGGGACAGGTACAATGAGCAGTTCTTC. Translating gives CAISGARDRYNEQFF.

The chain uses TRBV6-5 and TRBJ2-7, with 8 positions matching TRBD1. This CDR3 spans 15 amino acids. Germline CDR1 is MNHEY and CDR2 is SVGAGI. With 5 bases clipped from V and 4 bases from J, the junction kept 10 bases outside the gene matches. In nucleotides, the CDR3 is TGTGCCAGCAGTCTCGGACAGGGTCTCGTTTACGAGCAGTACTTC. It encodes CASSLGQGLVYEQYF.

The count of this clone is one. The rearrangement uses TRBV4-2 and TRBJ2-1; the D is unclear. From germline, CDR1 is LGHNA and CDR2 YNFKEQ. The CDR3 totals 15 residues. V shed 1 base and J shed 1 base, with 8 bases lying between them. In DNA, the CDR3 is TGTGCCAGCAGCCAAGGTCCAGCGTCCTACAATGAGCAGTTCTTC. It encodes CASSQGPASYNEQFF.

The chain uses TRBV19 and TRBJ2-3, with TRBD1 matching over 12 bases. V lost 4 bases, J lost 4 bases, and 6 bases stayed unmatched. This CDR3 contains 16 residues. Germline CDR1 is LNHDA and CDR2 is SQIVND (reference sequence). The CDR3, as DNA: TGTGCCAGTAGTAGGGCCGGGACAGGGGGCGCAGATACGCAGTATTTT. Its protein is CASSRAGTGGADTQYF. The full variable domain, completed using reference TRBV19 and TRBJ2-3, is DGGITQSPKYLFRKEGQNVTLSCEQNLNHDAMYWYRQDPGQGLRLIYYSQIVNDFQKGDIAEGYSVSREKKESFPLTVTSAQKNPTAFYLCASSRAGTGGADTQYFGPGTRLTVL.

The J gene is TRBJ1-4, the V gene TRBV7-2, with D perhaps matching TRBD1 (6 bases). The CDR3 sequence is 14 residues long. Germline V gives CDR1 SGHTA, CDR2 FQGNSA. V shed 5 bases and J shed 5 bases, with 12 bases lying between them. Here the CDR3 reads CASSVQGTNEKLFF. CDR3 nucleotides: TGTGCCAGCAGCGTACAGGGTACGAATGAAAAACTGTTTTTT.

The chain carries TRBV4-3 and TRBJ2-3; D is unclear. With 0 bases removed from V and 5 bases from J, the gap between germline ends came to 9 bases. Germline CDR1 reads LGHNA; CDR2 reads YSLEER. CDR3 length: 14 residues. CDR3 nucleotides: TGCGCCAGCAGCCAAGATAATCGAGGAGATACGCAGTATTTT. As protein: CASSQDNRGDTQYF.

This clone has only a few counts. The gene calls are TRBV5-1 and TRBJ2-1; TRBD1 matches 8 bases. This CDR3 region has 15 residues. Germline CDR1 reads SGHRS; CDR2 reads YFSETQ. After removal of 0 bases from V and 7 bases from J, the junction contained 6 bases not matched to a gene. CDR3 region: CASSLEGQGLNEQFF. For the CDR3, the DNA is TGCGCCAGCAGCTTGGAAGGACAGGGCCTAAATGAGCAGTTCTTC. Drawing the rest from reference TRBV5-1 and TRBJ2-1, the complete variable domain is KAGVTQTPRYLIKTRGQQVTLSCSPISGHRSVSWYQQTPGQGLQFLFEYFSETQRNKGNFPGRFSGRQFSNSRSEMNVSTLELGDSALYLCASSLEGQGLNEQFFGPGTRLTVL.

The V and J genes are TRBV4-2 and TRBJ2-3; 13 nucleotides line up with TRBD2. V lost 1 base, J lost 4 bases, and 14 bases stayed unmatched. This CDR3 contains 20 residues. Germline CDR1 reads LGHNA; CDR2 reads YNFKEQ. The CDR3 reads CASSQVPGTSGNFSPDTQYF. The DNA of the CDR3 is TGTGCCAGCAGCCAAGTGCCGGGGACTAGCGGGAATTTTTCTCCAGATACGCAGTATTTT.

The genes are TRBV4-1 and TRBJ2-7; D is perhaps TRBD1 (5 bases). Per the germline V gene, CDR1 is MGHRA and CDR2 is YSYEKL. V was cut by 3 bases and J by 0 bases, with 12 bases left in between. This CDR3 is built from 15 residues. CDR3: CASSQPDSSSYEQYF. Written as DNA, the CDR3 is TGCGCCAGCAGCCAGCCCGACAGCAGCTCCTACGAGCAGTACTTC.

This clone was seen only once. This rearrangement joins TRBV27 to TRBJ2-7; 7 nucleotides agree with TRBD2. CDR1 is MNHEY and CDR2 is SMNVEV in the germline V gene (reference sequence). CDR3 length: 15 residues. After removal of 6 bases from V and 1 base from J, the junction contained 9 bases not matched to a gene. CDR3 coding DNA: TGTGCCAGCAGCCTCGGGGGGAGTAAATCCTACGAGCAGTACTTC. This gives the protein CASSLGGSKSYEQYF.

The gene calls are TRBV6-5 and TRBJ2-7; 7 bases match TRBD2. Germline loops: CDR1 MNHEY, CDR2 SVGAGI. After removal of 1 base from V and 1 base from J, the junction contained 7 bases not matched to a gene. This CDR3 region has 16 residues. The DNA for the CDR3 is TGTGCCAGCAGTTACTTTGGGGCGGGAGCGTCCTACGAGCAGTACTTC. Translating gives CASSYFGAGASYEQYF.

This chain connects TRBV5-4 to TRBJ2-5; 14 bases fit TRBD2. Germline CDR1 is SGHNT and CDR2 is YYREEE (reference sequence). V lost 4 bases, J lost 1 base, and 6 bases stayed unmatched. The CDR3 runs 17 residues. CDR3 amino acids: CASSPGLAGVGQETQYF. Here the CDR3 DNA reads TGTGCCAGCAGCCCGGGACTAGCGGGAGTGGGCCAAGAGACCCAGTACTTC.

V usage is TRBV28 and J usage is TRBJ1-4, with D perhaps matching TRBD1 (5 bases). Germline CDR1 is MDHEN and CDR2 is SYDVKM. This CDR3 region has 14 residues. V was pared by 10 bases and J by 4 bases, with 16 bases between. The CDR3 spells CATRLSGLNEKLFF. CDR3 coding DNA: TGTGCCACCAGGTTATCAGGGCTTAATGAAAAACTGTTTTTT.

The CDR3 here is CAWGTGIYEQYF. The CDR3 nucleotides are TGTGCCTGGGGGACAGGGATCTACGAGCAGTACTTC. The chain has TRBV30 and TRBJ2-7, with 9 bases lining up with TRBD1. Germline V gene data show CDR1 as GTSNPN and CDR2 as SVGIG (reference sequence). This CDR3 is 12 amino acids long. V dropped 5 bases and J dropped 3; count of bases not matched to a gene: 2.

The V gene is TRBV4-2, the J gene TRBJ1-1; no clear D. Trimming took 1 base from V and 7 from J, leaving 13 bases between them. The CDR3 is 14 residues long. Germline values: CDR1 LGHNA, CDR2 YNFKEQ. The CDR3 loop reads CASSQGDERREAFF. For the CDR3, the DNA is TGTGCCAGCAGCCAAGGAGACGAGCGCCGTGAAGCTTTCTTT.

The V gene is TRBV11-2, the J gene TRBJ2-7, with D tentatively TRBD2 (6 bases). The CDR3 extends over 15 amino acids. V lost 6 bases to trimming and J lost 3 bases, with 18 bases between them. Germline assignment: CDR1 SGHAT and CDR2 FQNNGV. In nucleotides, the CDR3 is TGTGCCAGCAGGCACTCTAGCGAGAGACGCTACGAGCAGTACTTC. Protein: CASRHSSERRYEQYF.

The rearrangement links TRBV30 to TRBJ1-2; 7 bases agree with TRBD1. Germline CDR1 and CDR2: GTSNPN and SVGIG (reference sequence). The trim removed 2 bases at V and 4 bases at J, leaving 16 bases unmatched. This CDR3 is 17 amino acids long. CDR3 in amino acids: CAWSSELSGTDLYGYTF. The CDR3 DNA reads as TGTGCCTGGAGTTCTGAATTATCCGGGACAGATCTCTATGGCTACACCTTC.

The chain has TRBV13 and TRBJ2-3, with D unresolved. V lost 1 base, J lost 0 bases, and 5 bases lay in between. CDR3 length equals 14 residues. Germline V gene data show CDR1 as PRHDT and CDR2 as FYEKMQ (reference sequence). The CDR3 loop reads CASSLATSTDTQYF. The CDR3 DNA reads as TGTGCCAGCAGCTTAGCCACTAGCACAGATACGCAGTATTTT.